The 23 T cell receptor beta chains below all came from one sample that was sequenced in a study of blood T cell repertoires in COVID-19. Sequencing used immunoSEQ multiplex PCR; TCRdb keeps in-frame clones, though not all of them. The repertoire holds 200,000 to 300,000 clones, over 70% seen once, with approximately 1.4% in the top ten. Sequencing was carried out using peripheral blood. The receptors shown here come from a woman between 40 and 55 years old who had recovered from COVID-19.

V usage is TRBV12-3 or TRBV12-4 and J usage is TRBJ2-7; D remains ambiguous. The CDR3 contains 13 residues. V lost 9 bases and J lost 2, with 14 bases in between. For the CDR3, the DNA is TGTGCCAGTACCCGATCCGGTACCTACGAGCAGTACTTC. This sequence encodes CASTRSGTYEQYF.

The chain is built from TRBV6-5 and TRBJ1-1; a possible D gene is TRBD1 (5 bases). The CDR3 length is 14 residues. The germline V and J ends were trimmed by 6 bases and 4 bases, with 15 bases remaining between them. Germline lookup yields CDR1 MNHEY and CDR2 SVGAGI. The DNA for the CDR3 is TGTGCCAGCAGGACTCAAGGCGGGGGCACTGAAGCTTTCTTT. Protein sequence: CASRTQGGGTEAFF.

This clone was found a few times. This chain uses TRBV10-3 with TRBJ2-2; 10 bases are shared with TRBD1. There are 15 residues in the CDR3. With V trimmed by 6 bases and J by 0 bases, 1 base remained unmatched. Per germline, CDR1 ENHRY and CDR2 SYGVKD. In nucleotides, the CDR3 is TGTGCCATCAGCGGACAGGGGGCGAACACCGGGGAGCTGTTTTTT. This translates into CAISGQGANTGELFF.

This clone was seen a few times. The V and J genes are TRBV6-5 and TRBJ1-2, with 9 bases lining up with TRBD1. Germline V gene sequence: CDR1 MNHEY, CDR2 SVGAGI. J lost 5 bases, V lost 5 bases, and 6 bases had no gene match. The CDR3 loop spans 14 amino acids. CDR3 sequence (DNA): TGTGCCAGCAGTCGAATGGACAGGGGATATGGCTACACCTTC. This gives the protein CASSRMDRGYGYTF.

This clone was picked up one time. The CDR3 spells CASSPTGFPKNIQYF. The CDR3 DNA sequence: TGTGCCAGCAGCCCCACAGGGTTCCCCAAAAACATTCAGTACTTC. This sequence joins TRBV3-1 (or the pseudogene TRBV3-2) and TRBJ2-4; D is perhaps TRBD1 (6 bases). This CDR3 region has 15 residues. The V and J ends lost 4 bases and 2 bases respectively, with 12 bases between them. CDR1 is LGHDT, CDR2 YNNKEL, per germline (reference sequence).

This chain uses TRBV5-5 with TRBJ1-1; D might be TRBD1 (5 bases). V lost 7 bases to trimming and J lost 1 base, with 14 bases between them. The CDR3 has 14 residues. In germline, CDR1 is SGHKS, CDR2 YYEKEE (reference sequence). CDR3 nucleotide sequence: TGTGCCAGCCGGCATGGGGGGGAGAACACTGAAGCTTTCTTT. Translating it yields CASRHGGENTEAFF.

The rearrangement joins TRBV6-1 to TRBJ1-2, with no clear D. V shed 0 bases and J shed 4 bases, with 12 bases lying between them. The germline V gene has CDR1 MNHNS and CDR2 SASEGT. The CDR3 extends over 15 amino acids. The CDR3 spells CASSEALSDLYGYTF. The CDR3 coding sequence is TGTGCCAGCAGTGAAGCGCTTAGCGATCTCTATGGCTACACCTTC.

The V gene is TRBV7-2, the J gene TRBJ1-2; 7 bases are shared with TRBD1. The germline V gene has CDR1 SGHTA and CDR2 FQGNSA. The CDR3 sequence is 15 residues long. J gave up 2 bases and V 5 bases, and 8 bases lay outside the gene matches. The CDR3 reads CASSGLRGRNYGYTF. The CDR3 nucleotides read TGTGCCAGCAGCGGCCTGAGGGGGCGGAACTATGGCTACACCTTC.

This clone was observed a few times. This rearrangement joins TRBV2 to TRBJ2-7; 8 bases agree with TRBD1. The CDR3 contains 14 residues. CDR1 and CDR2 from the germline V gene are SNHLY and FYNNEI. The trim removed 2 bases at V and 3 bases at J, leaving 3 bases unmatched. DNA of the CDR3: TGTGCCAGCAGTGAACAGGGGGCCTACTACGAGCAGTACTTC. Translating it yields CASSEQGAYYEQYF.

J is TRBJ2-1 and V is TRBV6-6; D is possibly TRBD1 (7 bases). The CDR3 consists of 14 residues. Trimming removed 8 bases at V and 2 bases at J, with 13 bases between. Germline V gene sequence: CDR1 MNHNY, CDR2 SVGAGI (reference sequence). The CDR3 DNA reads TGTGCCAGCGCGATCAGGGGGGCCTACAATGAGCAGTTCTTC. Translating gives CASAIRGAYNEQFF.

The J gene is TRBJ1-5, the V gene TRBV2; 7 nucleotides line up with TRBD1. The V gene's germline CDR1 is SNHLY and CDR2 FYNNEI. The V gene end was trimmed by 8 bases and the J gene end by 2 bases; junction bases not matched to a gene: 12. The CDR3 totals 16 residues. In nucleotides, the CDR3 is TGTGCCAGCCGGCTGGGGACAGCAGGTCGCAATCAGCCCCAGCATTTT. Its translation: CASRLGTAGRNQPQHF.

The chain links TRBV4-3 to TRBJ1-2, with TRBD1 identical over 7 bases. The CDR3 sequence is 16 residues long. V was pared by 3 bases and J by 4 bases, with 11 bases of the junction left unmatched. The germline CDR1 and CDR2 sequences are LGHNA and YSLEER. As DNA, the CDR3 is TGCGCCAGCAGCCACCTCCAGGACAGGATCTTCTATGGCTACACCTTC. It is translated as CASSHLQDRIFYGYTF.

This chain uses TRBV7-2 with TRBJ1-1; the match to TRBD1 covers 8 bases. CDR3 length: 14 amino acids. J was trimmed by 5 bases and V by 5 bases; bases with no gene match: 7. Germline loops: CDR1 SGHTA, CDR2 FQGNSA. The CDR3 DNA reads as TGTGCCAGCAGCACCCAGGGGGCAGGAACTGAAGCTTTCTTT. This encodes CASSTQGAGTEAFF.

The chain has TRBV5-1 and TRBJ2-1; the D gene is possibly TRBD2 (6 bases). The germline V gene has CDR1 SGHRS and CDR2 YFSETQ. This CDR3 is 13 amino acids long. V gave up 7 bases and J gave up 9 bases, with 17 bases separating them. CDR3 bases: TGCGCCAGCTCCGCCAGGGCAGCGGGTGAGCAGTTCTTC. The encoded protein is CASSARAAGEQFF.

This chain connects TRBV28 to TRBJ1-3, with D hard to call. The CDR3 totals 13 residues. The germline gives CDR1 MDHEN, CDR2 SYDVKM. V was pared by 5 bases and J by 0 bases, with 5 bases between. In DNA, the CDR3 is TGTGCCAGCAGTCCCATCTCTGGAAACACCATATATTTT. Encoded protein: CASSPISGNTIYF.

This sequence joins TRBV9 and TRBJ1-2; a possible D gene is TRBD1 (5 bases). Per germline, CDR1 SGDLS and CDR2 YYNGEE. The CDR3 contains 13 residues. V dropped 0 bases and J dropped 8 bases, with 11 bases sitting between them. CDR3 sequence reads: CASSVDGGLGYTF. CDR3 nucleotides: TGTGCCAGCAGCGTAGACGGGGGATTAGGCTACACCTTC. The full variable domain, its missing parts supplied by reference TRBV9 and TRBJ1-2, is DSGVTQTPKHLITATGQRVTLRCSPRSGDLSVYWYQQSLDQGLQFLIQYYNGEERAKGNILERFSAQQFPDLHSELNLSSLELGDSALYFCASSVDGGLGYTFGSGTRLTVV.

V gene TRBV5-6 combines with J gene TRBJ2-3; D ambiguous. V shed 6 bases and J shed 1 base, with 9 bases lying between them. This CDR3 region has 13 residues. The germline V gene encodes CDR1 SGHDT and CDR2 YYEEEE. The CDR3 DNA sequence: TGTGCCAGCAATTTAGCAGGCACAGATACGCAGTATTTT. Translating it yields CASNLAGTDTQYF.

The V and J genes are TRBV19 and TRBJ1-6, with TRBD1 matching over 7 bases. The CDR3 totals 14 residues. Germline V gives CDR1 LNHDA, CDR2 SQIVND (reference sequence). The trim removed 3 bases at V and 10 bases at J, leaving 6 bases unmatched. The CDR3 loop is CASSMRQGGSPLHF. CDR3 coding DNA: TGTGCCAGTAGTATGCGGCAGGGGGGATCACCCCTCCACTTT.

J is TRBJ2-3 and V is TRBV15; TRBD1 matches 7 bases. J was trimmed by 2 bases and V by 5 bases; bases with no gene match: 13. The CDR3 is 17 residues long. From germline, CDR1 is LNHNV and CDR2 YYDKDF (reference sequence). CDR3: CATSPHLGTGATDTQYF. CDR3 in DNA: TGTGCCACCAGCCCGCACCTTGGTACAGGGGCCACAGATACGCAGTATTTT.

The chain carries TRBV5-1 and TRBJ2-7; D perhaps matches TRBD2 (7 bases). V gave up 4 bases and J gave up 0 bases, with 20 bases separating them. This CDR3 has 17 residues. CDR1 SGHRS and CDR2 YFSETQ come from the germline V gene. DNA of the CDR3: TGCGCCAGCAGCCCTCCTGGGGGGGCCTCAAGCTCCTACGAGCAGTACTTC. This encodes CASSPPGGASSSYEQYF.

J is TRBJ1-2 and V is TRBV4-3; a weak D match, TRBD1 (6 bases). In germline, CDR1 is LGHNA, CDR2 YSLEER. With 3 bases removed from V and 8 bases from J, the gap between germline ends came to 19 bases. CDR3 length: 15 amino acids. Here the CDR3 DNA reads TGCGCCAGCAGCCACACAGGGACCGCTGGAAGGGGCTACACCTTC. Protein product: CASSHTGTAGRGYTF.

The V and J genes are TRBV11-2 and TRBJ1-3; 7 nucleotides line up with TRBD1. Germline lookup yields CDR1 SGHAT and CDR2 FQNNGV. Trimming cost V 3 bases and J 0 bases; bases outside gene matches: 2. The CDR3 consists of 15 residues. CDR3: CASSFQGDSGNTIYF. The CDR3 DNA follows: TGTGCCAGCAGCTTCCAGGGGGACTCTGGAAACACCATATATTTT.

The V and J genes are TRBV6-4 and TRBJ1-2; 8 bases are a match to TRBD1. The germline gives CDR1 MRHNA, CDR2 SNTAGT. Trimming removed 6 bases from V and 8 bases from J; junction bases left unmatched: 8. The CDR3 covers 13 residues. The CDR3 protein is CASSNEAGGGYTF. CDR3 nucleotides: TGTGCCAGCAGCAATGAGGCAGGGGGCGGCTACACCTTC.